These T cell receptor beta chains were read from a single sample in a study of shared clonotypes between healthy human individuals. Method: immunoSEQ multiplex PCR; TCRdb's copy keeps in-frame clones and lacks some. The sample shows over a million clones, about 70% of them seen only once. The sample consisted of memory CD4+ T cells sorted from blood. All receptors come from a man between 18 and 29 years old in good health. CDR3s include the opening cysteine and the closing phenylalanine or tryptophan. A D gene is named only where the DNA matches it firmly. Size tells how often a clone was seen (once, few, many) or the class of an expanded clone, and some rows leave it out.

TRBV10-2	-	TRBD2	TRBJ2-7	CASSTKWTSGAVQYF	TGCGCCAGCAGTACTAAATGGACTAGCGGGGCGGTGCAGTACTTC
TRBV5-3	-	-	TRBJ2-3	CARRGGLSYGTDTQYF	TGTGCCAGAAGGGGGGGACTTAGCTATGGCACAGATACGCAGTATTTT
TRBV19	-	TRBD1	TRBJ1-3	CATRQGSSGNTIYF	TGTGCCACCCGACAGGGGAGCTCTGGAAACACCATATATTTT
TRBV6-1	-	-	TRBJ1-6	CASSEGIYNSPLHF	TGTGCCAGCAGTGAGGGGATCTATAATTCACCCCTCCACTTT
TRBV5-1	-	-	TRBJ1-4	CASSPDGFNEKLFF	TGCGCCAGCAGCCCGGACGGTTTTAATGAAAAACTGTTTTTT
TRBV5-5	-	-	TRBJ1-2	CASSLDRGAYGYTF	TGTGCCAGCAGCTTGGATCGGGGGGCCTATGGCTACACCTTC
TRBV28	-	TRBD1	TRBJ2-7	CASRRQGYEQYF	TGTGCCAGCAGACGACAGGGATACGAGCAGTACTTC
TRBV19	-	-	TRBJ1-2	CASSQGIYGYTF	TGTGCCAGTAGTCAGGGGATCTATGGCTACACCTTC
TRBV7-2	-	-	TRBJ2-7	CASNGGKTYEQYF	TGTGCCAGCAATGGCGGGAAGACCTACGAGCAGTACTTC
TRBV6-6	few	-	TRBJ1-2	CASTPGNYGYTF	TGTGCCAGCACCCCAGGGAACTATGGCTACACCTTC
TRBV4-3	-	-	TRBJ2-7	CASSQSLVSNYEQYF	TGCGCCAGCAGCCAATCCCTAGTTTCCAACTACGAGCAGTACTTC
TRBV28	-	TRBD2	TRBJ2-1	CASRDGLADNEQFF	TGTGCCAGCAGGGACGGACTAGCTGACAATGAGCAGTTCTTC
TRBV10-3	-	TRBD1	TRBJ1-5	CASTGGPDQPQHF	TGTGCCAGTACAGGGGGCCCGGATCAGCCCCAGCATTTT
TRBV30	-	-	TRBJ2-1	CAWRQGKYNEQFF	TGTGCCTGGAGACAGGGTAAATACAATGAGCAGTTCTTC
TRBV13	-	TRBD2	TRBJ2-1	CASSSGLAGGLHNEQFF	TGTGCCAGCAGCTCCGGCCTAGCGGGGGGGCTCCACAATGAGCAGTTCTTC
TRBV6-1	-	-	TRBJ1-5	CASSDFVQPQHF	TGTGCCAGCAGTGATTTTGTCCAGCCCCAGCATTTT
TRBV4-3	-	-	TRBJ2-5	CASSQDRLNWETQYF	TGCGCCAGCAGCCAAGATAGACTAAACTGGGAGACCCAGTACTTC
TRBV5-6	-	-	TRBJ2-7	CASTQGGSSYEQYF	TGTGCCAGCACCCAAGGGGGTTCCTCCTACGAGCAGTACTTC
TRBV15	-	-	TRBJ1-1	CATSREVLMNTEAFF	TGTGCCACCAGCAGAGAAGTCTTAATGAACACTGAAGCTTTCTTT
TRBV11-3	-	TRBD1	TRBJ2-1	CASSPSTGSVGEQFF	TGTGCCAGCAGCCCTTCGACAGGGTCTGTTGGTGAGCAGTTCTTC
TRBV5-4	once	-	TRBJ2-5	CASSSGLTIQETQYF	TGTGCCAGCAGTTCCGGACTAACCATCCAAGAGACCCAGTACTTC
TRBV5-1	-	TRBD1	TRBJ2-7	CASSSGTGTYEQYF	TGCGCCAGCAGCTCCGGGACAGGGACCTACGAGCAGTACTTC
TRBV10-3	-	-	TRBJ2-5	CAISVGGETQYF	TGTGCCATCAGTGTGGGCGGGGAGACCCAGTACTTC
TRBV5-1	-	TRBD1	TRBJ1-4	CASSREGAEKLFF	TGCGCCAGCAGCCGGGAGGGGGCCGAAAAACTGTTTTTT
TRBV15	-	-	TRBJ2-1	CATSRSRDLRSNEQFF	TGTGCCACCAGTCGCTCCCGGGACTTAAGGAGCAATGAGCAGTTCTTC
TRBV10-1	few	TRBD2	TRBJ2-1	CASSDPSGGTNEQFF	TGCGCCAGCAGTGATCCTAGCGGGGGGACGAATGAGCAGTTCTTC
TRBV13	-	-	TRBJ2-7	CASSPLDIPLKQYF	TGTGCCAGCAGCCCGCTGGACATCCCCCTAAAGCAGTACTTC
TRBV10-3	-	-	TRBJ1-5	CAISEVEGGNQPQHF	TGTGCCATCAGTGAAGTTGAGGGAGGGAATCAGCCCCAGCATTTT
TRBV28	-	-	TRBJ1-4	CASRGGTTPNEKLFF	TGTGCCAGCAGGGGCGGAACAACTCCTAATGAAAAACTGTTTTTT
TRBV30	-	-	TRBJ2-2	CAWSPGVNTGELFF	TGTGCCTGGAGTCCGGGGGTAAACACCGGGGAGCTGTTTTTT
TRBV19	-	-	TRBJ1-3	CASSSGQSSGNTIYF	TGTGCCAGTAGTTCCGGACAGAGCTCTGGAAACACCATATATTTT
TRBV7-2	-	TRBD2	TRBJ2-1	CASSFVAGESHNEQFF	TGTGCCAGCAGCTTTGTAGCGGGAGAGTCCCACAATGAGCAGTTCTTC
TRBV10-3	-	-	TRBJ1-2	CAISLLGDLYTF	TGTGCCATCAGTCTCCTTGGGGATTTGTACACCTTC
TRBV28	-	-	TRBJ2-7	CASADRHEQYF	TGTGCCAGCGCAGACAGGCACGAGCAGTACTTC
TRBV11-2	-	TRBD1	TRBJ2-7	CASSSGTGAPYEQYF	TGTGCCAGCAGCTCCGGGACAGGGGCCCCCTACGAGCAGTACTTC
TRBV19	few	TRBD1	TRBJ1-6	CASKGLDRDFSPLHF	TGTGCCAGTAAGGGGTTGGACAGGGACTTTTCACCCCTCCACTTT
TRBV6-6	few	-	TRBJ1-2	CASSYEAALLQYTF	TGTGCCAGCAGTTACGAGGCCGCTTTGCTTCAGTACACCTTC
TRBV30	many	-	TRBJ2-3	CAWGTGSDTQYF	TGTGCCTGGGGGACGGGGTCAGATACGCAGTATTTT
TRBV21-1	-	-	TRBJ1-1	CASSAQGARTEAFF	TGTGCCAGCAGCGCCCAGGGGGCGAGGACTGAAGCTTTCTTT
TRBV6-5	-	TRBD1	TRBJ1-1	CASSSGGRTEAFF	TGTGCCAGCAGCTCAGGGGGCAGGACTGAAGCTTTCTTT
TRBV19	-	-	TRBJ1-4	CASSNGATNEKLFF	TGTGCCAGTAGTAACGGTGCAACTAATGAAAAACTGTTTTTT
TRBV10-2	few	TRBD2	TRBJ2-2	CARSSGIGTGELFF	TGCGCCAGATCGAGCGGGATAGGGACCGGGGAGCTGTTTTTT
TRBV19	-	-	TRBJ1-1	CASSIAAAAKNTEAFF	TGTGCCAGTAGTATAGCGGCAGCCGCAAAGAACACTGAAGCTTTCTTT
TRBV6-1	few	-	TRBJ1-6	CASTGTNYNSPLHF	TGTGCCAGCACTGGGACAAACTATAATTCACCCCTCCACTTT
TRBV5-1	once	-	TRBJ2-3	CASSVTRVGGKFAGESDTQYF	TGCGCCAGCAGCGTGACCCGGGTAGGGGGAAAATTTGCGGGAGAGTCAGATACGCAGTATTTT
TRBV15	-	-	TRBJ2-3	CATSQNPGDTQYF	TGTGCCACCAGCCAAAACCCCGGAGATACGCAGTATTTT
TRBV6-6	-	-	TRBJ2-5	CAGAGADQETQYF	TGTGCCGGCGCAGGGGCCGACCAAGAGACCCAGTACTTC
TRBV6-6	few	-	TRBJ1-6	CASKSTGSETSPLHF	TGTGCCAGCAAAAGCACAGGGTCCGAAACTTCACCCCTCCACTTT
TRBV15	-	-	TRBJ2-5	CATSRDLLSGETQYF	TGTGCCACCAGCAGAGATCTGTTATCAGGAGAGACCCAGTACTTC
TRBV11-2	once	TRBD1	TRBJ2-1	CASSQDRVGVDEQFF	TGTGCCAGCAGCCAGGACAGGGTTGGTGTAGATGAGCAGTTCTTC
TRBV5-6	-	TRBD1	TRBJ1-4	CASSLGRGVTNEKLFF	TGTGCCAGCAGCTTGGGCAGGGGGGTAACTAATGAAAAACTGTTTTTT
TRBV11-2	-	-	TRBJ2-5	CASSLDPAGGTQYF	TGTGCCAGCAGCTTGGACCCGGCTGGGGGAACCCAGTACTTC
TRBV29-1	-	-	TRBJ2-7	CSVVVDTYEQYF	TGCAGCGTTGTAGTCGATACCTACGAGCAGTACTTC
TRBV6-6	few	-	TRBJ2-1	CASSVGYNEQFF	TGTGCCAGCAGCGTAGGTTACAATGAGCAGTTCTTC
TRBV30	-	-	TRBJ1-1	CAWSPGAIEAFF	TGTGCCTGGAGCCCGGGGGCAATTGAAGCTTTCTTT
TRBV30	few	TRBD1	TRBJ1-6	CAWSVPLGTGMSSYNSPLHF	TGTGCCTGGAGTGTCCCCCTCGGGACAGGAATGAGCTCCTATAATTCACCCCTCCACTTT
TRBV30	-	-	TRBJ2-7	CVAGSSYEQYF	TGTGTAGCAGGGAGCTCCTACGAGCAGTACTTC
TRBV19	-	-	TRBJ1-1	CASSIREAPNTEAFF	TGTGCCAGTAGTATCCGCGAGGCCCCGAACACTGAAGCTTTCTTT
TRBV5-1	-	-	TRBJ2-1	CASSLVTHYNEQFF	TGCGCCAGCAGCTTGGTGACTCATTACAATGAGCAGTTCTTC
TRBV6-1	-	TRBD2	TRBJ2-3	CASSEVLADPRTRSTDTQYF	TGTGCCAGCAGTGAAGTACTAGCGGATCCCCGTACCCGTTCCACAGATACGCAGTATTTT